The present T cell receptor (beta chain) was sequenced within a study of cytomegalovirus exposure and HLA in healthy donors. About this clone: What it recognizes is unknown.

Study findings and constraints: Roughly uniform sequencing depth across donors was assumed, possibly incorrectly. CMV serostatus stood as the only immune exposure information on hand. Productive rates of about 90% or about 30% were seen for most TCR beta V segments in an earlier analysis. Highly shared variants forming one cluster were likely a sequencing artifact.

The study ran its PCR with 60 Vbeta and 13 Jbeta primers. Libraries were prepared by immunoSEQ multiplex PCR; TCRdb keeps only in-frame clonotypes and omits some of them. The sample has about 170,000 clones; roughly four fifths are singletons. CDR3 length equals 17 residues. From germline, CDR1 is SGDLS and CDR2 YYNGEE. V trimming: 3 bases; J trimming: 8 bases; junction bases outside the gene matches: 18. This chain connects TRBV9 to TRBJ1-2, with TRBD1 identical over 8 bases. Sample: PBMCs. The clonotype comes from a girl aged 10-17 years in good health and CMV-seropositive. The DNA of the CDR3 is TGTGCCAGCAGCGAGTACCGGGACAGGACCTCTCCGAAAGGCTACACCTTC. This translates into CASSEYRDRTSPKGYTF.